This TCR beta chain was recovered during a study of regulatory T cells in long-lasting Graves disease. Study-wide results and limits: Segments TRBV28, TRBJ1-2 and TRBJ2-5 showed preferential usage in persistent disease. Whereas 966 public clonotypes were shared by new patients, persistent patients shared more, at over 2,500. The analysis examined peripheral blood only and excluded thyroid tissue.

This clonotype was counted many times. Its antigen is not known. The CDR3 extends over 14 amino acids. Germline CDR1 reads DFQATT; CDR2 reads SNEGSKA (reference sequence). V was pared by 3 bases and J by 6 bases, with 18 bases between. Time point given: persistent/refractory GD, antithyroid drugs over 5 years with positive TRAb. RNA isolated from PBMCs was used to make the TCR library. Building of the TCR beta libraries involved iRepertoire HTBI primers and Arm-PCR of CDR3 regions. Each CDR3 protein is one row after TCRdb ran MiXCR on the multiplex PCR reads. This sample has a few hundred thousand distinct CDR3 sequences, with roughly 24% found just once.

This chain connects TRBV20-1 to TRBJ2-7; no clear D. Here the sequenced sample was peripheral blood mononuclear cells (PBMCs), taken when the disease was refractory, from a patient treated with antithyroid drugs. This receptor was obtained from a middle-aged woman with Graves disease. The CDR3 DNA is TGCAGTGCTAGGGATAAAACCAAGTCGGGCGAGCAGTACTTC. This translates into CSARDKTKSGEQYF.